The 13 T cell receptor beta chains in this list originate from one sample, sequenced in a study of spatial heterogeneity in lung cancer. TCRdb used MiXCR to reprocess the 5' RACE reads, holding one entry per CDR3 protein. The sample yields around 63,000 distinct CDR3 sequences, about 6.3% seen once. Time point here: sample taken at primary tumor resection. The starting material was PBMCs, obtained at surgery. Every receptor here comes from a female donor with early-stage non-small cell lung cancer.

The chain employs TRBV6-1 and TRBJ2-6; possible D gene TRBD1, 5 bases. The CDR3 runs 18 residues. Germline V gene data show CDR1 as MNHNS and CDR2 as SASEGT. With 5 bases removed from V and 0 bases from J, the gap between germline ends came to 17 bases. The CDR3 sequence: CASSFDSPPHSGANVLTF. CDR3 coding DNA: TGTGCCAGCAGTTTCGACAGCCCACCCCACTCTGGGGCCAACGTCCTGACTTTC.

This clonotype was detected a few times. V is TRBV7-3 and J is TRBJ2-3; possibly TRBD2 for D (5 bases). V was clipped by 5 bases and J by 5 bases, with 20 bases between them. Germline-derived CDR1 and CDR2 are SGHTA and FQGTGA. The length of the CDR3 is 16 residues. The chain's CDR3 is CASSLQTRRPGDTQYF. CDR3 DNA: TGTGCCAGCAGCCTCCAAACTAGGCGGCCGGGAGATACGCAGTATTTT.

This clonotype has ten or more counts. This chain joins TRBV6-5 and TRBJ2-1; D is uncertain. CDR3 size: 13 residues. From germline, CDR1 is MNHEY and CDR2 SVGAGI. Trimming shortened V by 3 bases and J by 4 bases, and 7 bases separated the two germline ends. CDR3 in amino acids: CASSYVGYNEQFF. The DNA for the CDR3 is TGTGCCAGCAGTTATGTGGGATACAATGAGCAGTTCTTC.

The V call is TRBV20-1, the J call TRBJ2-1, with D unclear. Germline V CDR1 and CDR2: DFQATT, SNEGSKA (reference sequence). The CDR3 loop spans 16 amino acids. V was cut by 5 bases and J by 0 bases, with 17 bases left in between. CDR3 nucleotides: TGCAGTGCTCCGCCGAGGCCTTCGAGCTCCTACAATGAGCAGTTCTTC. Its translation is CSAPPRPSSSYNEQFF.

On this clonotype itself: A much more abundant neighbour one base away suggests this may be a read error. The rearrangement links TRBV5-5 to TRBJ1-6; D is undetermined. The CDR3 length is 13 residues. Germline V gene lookup returns CDR1 SGHKS and CDR2 YYEKEE (reference sequence). In DNA, the CDR3 is TGTACCAGCAGCTTGTTCGAGGGCGAACCCCTCCACTTT. Translated, it gives CTSSLFEGEPLHF. The whole variable domain, filled in from reference TRBV5-5 and TRBJ1-6, reads DAGVTQSPTHLIKTRGQQVTLRCSPISGHKSVSWYQQVLGQGPQFIFQYYEKEERGRGNFPDRFSARQFPNYSSELNVNALLLGDSALYLCTSSLFEGEPLHFGNGTRLTVT.

The sample holds many counts of this clonotype. The chain is built from TRBV5-6 and TRBJ2-7, with D unclear. Trimming removed 1 base at V and 0 bases at J, with 5 bases between. Germline-derived CDR1 and CDR2 are SGHDT and YYEEEE. The CDR3 loop spans 13 amino acids. In nucleotides, the CDR3 is TGTGCCAGCAGCTTGCTGGACTCCTACGAGCAGTACGTC. Translated: CASSLLDSYEQYV.

This clonotype was counted a few times. CDR3 loop: CSVSPWRALTGELFF. Written as DNA, the CDR3 is TGCAGTGTCTCTCCCTGGCGGGCCCTCACCGGGGAGCTGTTTTTT. The rearrangement links TRBV20-1 to TRBJ2-2; TRBD2 might be the D (5 bases). This CDR3 spans 15 amino acids. V lost 7 bases, J lost 4 bases, and 19 bases lay in between. Germline V gives CDR1 DFQATT, CDR2 SNEGSKA (reference sequence).

J is TRBJ1-4 and V is TRBV10-3; D is ambiguous. The V gene lost 4 bases and the J gene lost 6 bases, with 12 bases spanning the gap. The CDR3 length is 14 residues. Germline-derived CDR1 and CDR2 are ENHRY and SYGVKD. CDR3 residues: CAISVRGADEKLFF. CDR3 nucleotide sequence: TGTGCCATCAGTGTTCGGGGTGCGGATGAAAAACTGTTTTTT.

This clonotype was counted between two and nine times. This chain joins TRBV9 and TRBJ2-1; 11 bases align to TRBD1. V lost 3 bases, J lost 7 bases, and 9 bases stayed unmatched. The CDR3 totals 16 residues. Per the germline V gene, CDR1 is SGDLS and CDR2 is YYNGEE. CDR3 DNA sequence: TGTGCCAGCAGCGGGGACAGGGGGATGACTGCGAATGAGCAGTTCTTC. It encodes CASSGDRGMTANEQFF.

This clonotype was counted at least ten times. The chain combines TRBV29-1 with TRBJ1-2, with no clear D. The germline V gene encodes CDR1 SQVTM and CDR2 ANQGSEA. CDR3 size: 12 residues. V was clipped by 4 bases and J by 8 bases, with 14 bases between them. The CDR3 sequence is CSVAGPKVGYTF. The CDR3 coding sequence is TGCAGCGTTGCCGGCCCCAAGGTCGGCTACACCTTC.

There are many counts of this clonotype. The rearrangement joins TRBV3-1 to TRBJ2-1; D is possibly TRBD1 (6 bases). V dropped 6 bases and J dropped 6 bases, with 15 bases sitting between them. The germline CDR1 and CDR2 sequences are LGHDT and YNNKEL (reference sequence). The length of the CDR3 is 14 residues. This chain's CDR3 is CASSNQKGGNEQFF. The CDR3 region has the DNA TGTGCCAGCAGTAATCAAAAAGGGGGCAATGAGCAGTTCTTC.

This clonotype showed up many times. The chain couples TRBV19 to TRBJ1-2; TRBD1 is a possible D gene (6 bases). Germline V gene sequence: CDR1 LNHDA, CDR2 SQIVND (reference sequence). The CDR3 is 13 residues long. V dropped 1 base and J dropped 3 bases, with 6 bases sitting between them. Here the CDR3 DNA reads TGTGCCAGTAGTATAGCAGGGGACTATGGCTACACCTTC. Amino acids: CASSIAGDYGYTF.

This clonotype was counted at least ten times. V is TRBV6-1 and J is TRBJ1-2; D is unresolved. The V gene's germline CDR1 is MNHNS and CDR2 SASEGT. CDR3 size: 12 residues. The germline V and J ends were trimmed by 8 bases and 0 bases, with 7 bases remaining between them. Written as DNA, the CDR3 is TGTGCCAGCGAAGGCACTAACTATGGCTACACCTTC. Residues: CASEGTNYGYTF.